A single T cell receptor (beta chain) is shown here with its context. The PCR used 60 Vbeta and 13 Jbeta primers. Profiled with immunoSEQ multiplex PCR; TCRdb holds only in-frame clones, not every one. In the table there are tens of thousands of clones, roughly four fifths of which are singletons. The data were obtained in a study of cytomegalovirus exposure and HLA in healthy donors. The germline V gene encodes CDR1 LNHDA and CDR2 SQIVND (reference sequence). The V and J ends lost 5 bases and 7 bases, in that order; junction bases with no gene match: 11. The CDR3 is made up of 16 amino acids. The chain couples TRBV19 to TRBJ2-1, with 10 positions matching TRBD2. Sequencing was performed on PBMCs. This TCR was sampled from a woman younger than 45 in good health and CMV-seronegative. CDR3: CASSPRLAGPRNEQFF. CDR3 nucleotide sequence: TGTGCCAGTAGTCCGAGACTAGCGGGTCCTCGGAATGAGCAGTTCTTC.